This is a list of T cell receptor beta chains from one sample in a study of patients and donors after allogeneic stem cell transplantation. MiXCR, run by TCRdb on the RT-PCR reads, gives a single entry per CDR3 protein. The profile shows about 200,000 distinct CDR3 sequences, about 40% of them singletons. The sample consisted of blood, either unsorted or a sorted T cell fraction (not recorded which). The receptors here all came from a human donor who was either an allogeneic HSCT recipient or a stem cell or donor lymphocyte infusion donor (not recorded which). It is not recorded whose cells these are; they may come from a transplant donor. The CDR3 runs from the conserved cysteine through the conserved F or W. Fields, in order: V gene, J gene, clone size, D gene, CDR3 protein, CDR3 DNA. A D gene is named only where the DNA matches it firmly. Clone size is not always given. Where it is, it says once, few, many or a class for expanded clones.

v_gene: TRBV20-1; j_gene: TRBJ1-2; abundance: NA; d_gene: TRBD1; CDR3aa: CSARDPLTGGDGYTF; CDR3nt: TGCAGTGCTAGAGATCCCCTGACAGGGGGAGATGGCTACACCTTC
v_gene: TRBV12-3/TRBV12-4; j_gene: TRBJ1-2; abundance: NA; d_gene: NA; CDR3aa: CASSSTALWGYTF; CDR3nt: TGTGCCAGCAGTTCGACGGCGTTGTGGGGCTACACCTTC
v_gene: TRBV6-5; j_gene: TRBJ1-2; abundance: few; d_gene: NA; CDR3aa: CASSYSGWTYGYTF; CDR3nt: TGTGCCAGCAGTTACTCAGGGTGGACCTATGGCTACACCTTC
v_gene: TRBV20-1; j_gene: TRBJ1-4; abundance: few; d_gene: NA; CDR3aa: CSARGQSATNEKLFF; CDR3nt: TGCAGTGCTCGGGGGCAGTCAGCAACTAATGAAAAACTGTTTTTT
v_gene: TRBV4-1; j_gene: TRBJ1-1; abundance: few; d_gene: NA; CDR3aa: CASSPRGALNTEAFF; CDR3nt: TGCGCCAGCAGCCCCCGAGGGGCGTTGAACACTGAAGCTTTCTTT
v_gene: TRBV12-3/TRBV12-4; j_gene: TRBJ2-7; abundance: NA; d_gene: NA; CDR3aa: CASSFVGGTVYEQYF; CDR3nt: TGTGCCAGCAGTTTTGTAGGGGGTACTGTCTACGAGCAGTACTTC
v_gene: TRBV12-3/TRBV12-4; j_gene: TRBJ1-3; abundance: NA; d_gene: NA; CDR3aa: CASPSRASGNTIYF; CDR3nt: TGTGCCAGCCCCAGCAGGGCCTCTGGAAACACCATATATTTT
v_gene: TRBV9; j_gene: TRBJ2-2; abundance: NA; d_gene: TRBD2; CDR3aa: CASSVAGGGRAAGELFF; CDR3nt: TGTGCCAGCAGCGTAGCCGGAGGCGGGAGGGCCGCCGGGGAGCTGTTTTTT
v_gene: TRBV7-2; j_gene: TRBJ1-5; abundance: few; d_gene: NA; CDR3aa: CASSLKGGGNQPQHF; CDR3nt: TGTGCCAGCAGCTTAAAGGGTGGGGGCAATCAGCCCCAGCATTTT
v_gene: TRBV7-3; j_gene: TRBJ1-1; abundance: NA; d_gene: NA; CDR3aa: CASSLTGMTEAFF; CDR3nt: TGTGCCAGCAGCTTAACAGGGATGACTGAAGCTTTCTTT
v_gene: TRBV7-2; j_gene: TRBJ1-6; abundance: NA; d_gene: TRBD1; CDR3aa: CASSPTGVFSPLHF; CDR3nt: TGTGCCAGCAGCCCAACAGGGGTCTTTTCACCCCTCCACTTT
v_gene: TRBV5-4; j_gene: TRBJ2-3; abundance: NA; d_gene: TRBD2; CDR3aa: CASSFRAGGPPDTQYF; CDR3nt: TGTGCCAGCAGCTTCCGGGCGGGAGGGCCGCCAGATACGCAGTATTTT
v_gene: TRBV4-3; j_gene: TRBJ2-7; abundance: NA; d_gene: TRBD2; CDR3aa: CASSQDGEGSYEQYF; CDR3nt: TGCGCCAGCAGCCAAGATGGGGAGGGCTCCTACGAGCAGTACTTC
v_gene: TRBV5-5; j_gene: TRBJ1-5; abundance: NA; d_gene: TRBD1; CDR3aa: CASSLPLQGMGNQPQHF; CDR3nt: TGTGCCAGCAGTCTCCCGCTACAGGGGATGGGTAATCAGCCCCAGCATTTT
v_gene: TRBV28; j_gene: TRBJ1-5; abundance: few; d_gene: NA; CDR3aa: CASSFPPGQPQHF; CDR3nt: TGTGCCAGCAGTTTCCCTCCAGGTCAGCCCCAGCATTTT
v_gene: TRBV4-2; j_gene: TRBJ2-7; abundance: NA; d_gene: TRBD1; CDR3aa: CASSQFGQGYDEQYF; CDR3nt: TGTGCCAGCAGTCAATTCGGACAGGGATACGACGAGCAGTACTTC
v_gene: TRBV7-9; j_gene: TRBJ1-1; abundance: NA; d_gene: NA; CDR3aa: CASSRGWQEAFF; CDR3nt: TGTGCCAGCAGCCGAGGGTGGCAGGAAGCTTTCTTT
v_gene: TRBV11-2; j_gene: TRBJ2-3; abundance: NA; d_gene: TRBD2; CDR3aa: CASVNTGGLRTDTQYF; CDR3nt: TGTGCCAGCGTCAATACGGGGGGGCTCCGCACAGATACGCAGTATTTT
v_gene: TRBV12-3/TRBV12-4; j_gene: TRBJ1-6; abundance: NA; d_gene: NA; CDR3aa: CASSLGETGSPLHF; CDR3nt: TGTGCCAGCAGTTTAGGGGAAACGGGTTCACCCCTCCACTTT
v_gene: TRBV12-3/TRBV12-4; j_gene: TRBJ2-1; abundance: NA; d_gene: NA; CDR3aa: CASSLGSEQFF; CDR3nt: TGTGCCAGCAGTTTAGGGAGTGAGCAGTTCTTC
v_gene: TRBV5-1; j_gene: TRBJ2-2; abundance: few; d_gene: NA; CDR3aa: CASSTVLNIGELFF; CDR3nt: TGCGCCAGCAGCACCGTACTTAACATCGGGGAGCTGTTTTTT
v_gene: TRBV30; j_gene: TRBJ2-7; abundance: NA; d_gene: NA; CDR3aa: CAWRGGNYYEQYF; CDR3nt: TGTGCCTGGAGGGGGGGAAACTACTACGAGCAGTACTTC
v_gene: TRBV5-1; j_gene: TRBJ1-2; abundance: NA; d_gene: TRBD1; CDR3aa: CASSSDRGFTDWYGYTF; CDR3nt: TGCGCCAGCAGCTCCGACAGGGGATTCACGGATTGGTATGGCTACACCTTC
v_gene: TRBV6-5; j_gene: TRBJ2-7; abundance: NA; d_gene: NA; CDR3aa: CASSYLRTGSYEQYF; CDR3nt: TGTGCCAGCAGTTACTTGCGCACAGGCTCCTACGAGCAGTACTTC
v_gene: TRBV19; j_gene: TRBJ1-2; abundance: few; d_gene: TRBD1; CDR3aa: CASSRQGAGGYTF; CDR3nt: TGTGCCAGTAGTCGACAGGGGGCAGGTGGCTACACCTTC